These 2 T cell receptor beta chains came from one sample sequenced in a study of blood T cell repertoires in COVID-19. This table comes from immunoSEQ multiplex PCR, and its TCRdb copy is limited to in-frame clones, with some not included. In the table there are about 270,000 clones, 80% to 90% of which are singletons. The sequencing input was peripheral blood. These receptors came from a woman aged 25 to 39 with COVID-19, enrolled during active disease.

The V call is TRBV7-8, the J call TRBJ1-2; D is undetermined. Germline V CDR1 and CDR2: SGHVS, FQNEAQ. Trimming took off 4 bases at V and 8 bases at J, with 11 bases between the two ends. The CDR3 spans 12 residues. The chain's CDR3 is CASSSSRQGYTF. CDR3 nucleotides: TGTGCCAGCAGCTCCTCTAGGCAAGGCTACACCTTC.

The chain joins TRBV5-1 to TRBJ2-1; D is possibly TRBD1 (5 bases). The CDR3 runs to 14 residues. Germline CDR1 SGHRS, CDR2 YFSETQ. The V end lost 1 base, the J end lost 5 bases, and 10 bases lay between the germline ends. Here the CDR3 DNA reads TGCGCCAGCAGCTTGTTCTCAGGGAACAATGAGCAGTTCTTC. Translated, it gives CASSLFSGNNEQFF.